This entry lists 14 T cell receptor beta chains sequenced from one sample in a study of vaccination and CD4 T cells after COVID-19. These receptors' antigens are unknown. An Oncomine TCR Beta short-read assay was used to sequence the DNA from cultured CD4+ T cells. TCRdb called the PCR reads again in MiXCR, with one record for every CDR3 protein. The table includes roughly 3,000 distinct CDR3 sequences, 27% detected once. Treatment specified: 10-day PBMC culture with coronavirus spike peptide pools or control peptides (ViraFEST assay). Investigators obtained the unexposed donor's CD4+ T cells before the COVID-19 pandemic (2011-2018). The sample consisted of CD4+ T cells from blood, cultured in vitro. The receptor source for this set is a human donor in good health.

This clonotype is classed as medium-sized (0.01 to 0.1%). The rearrangement links TRBV20-1 to TRBJ2-2; 8 bases align to TRBD2. With 3 bases clipped from V and 0 bases from J, the junction kept 0 bases outside the gene matches. There are 14 residues in the CDR3. From germline, CDR1 is DFQATT and CDR2 SNEGSKA (reference sequence). CDR3 nucleotides: TGCAGTGCTAGGACTAGCGCGAACACCGGGGAGCTGTTTTTT. Its protein is CSARTSANTGELFF.

This clonotype turned up a few times. The V and J genes are TRBV6-1 and TRBJ2-1; tentatively, D is TRBD1 or TRBD2 (7 bases each). This CDR3 is built from 15 residues. Germline V gene data show CDR1 as MNHNS and CDR2 as SASEGT. The V end lost 6 bases, the J end lost 5 bases, and 17 bases lay between the germline ends. CDR3 bases: TGTGCCAGCAGCCCAGGGGGGGGGGCACACAATGAGCAGTTCTTC. Translated, it gives CASSPGGGAHNEQFF.

The rearrangement links TRBV20-1 to TRBJ2-5; TRBD2 matches 15 bases. V trimming: 6 bases; J trimming: 2 bases; junction bases outside the gene matches: 10. Per germline, CDR1 DFQATT and CDR2 SNEGSKA (reference sequence). The length of the CDR3 is 17 residues. CDR3 loop: CSAHGLAGGFLQETQYF. DNA for the CDR3: TGCAGTGCCCACGGACTAGCGGGAGGGTTTCTACAAGAGACCCAGTACTTC.

V gene TRBV29-1 combines with J gene TRBJ1-2; a possible D gene is TRBD1 (6 bases). The V end lost 4 bases, the J end lost 6 bases, and 15 bases lay between the germline ends. The CDR3 loop spans 13 amino acids. CDR1 and CDR2 from the germline V gene are SQVTM and ANQGSEA. CDR3 nucleotide sequence: TGCAGCGTTGCCAGGGCAGGGGCCGATGGCTACACCTTC. Translation gives CSVARAGADGYTF.

By frequency in the sample, this clonotype is medium-sized. V gene TRBV7-9 combines with J gene TRBJ1-2; 7 bases fit TRBD1. This CDR3 has 12 residues. The junction had 0 bases not matched to a gene; V was cut back by 4 bases and J by 4 bases. Germline assignment: CDR1 SEHNR and CDR2 FQNEAQ (reference sequence). The CDR3 region is CASSWTGYGYTF. The CDR3 DNA follows: TGTGCCAGCAGCTGGACAGGCTATGGCTACACCTTC.

In its sample, this clonotype is medium-sized (0.01 to 0.1%). The chain joins TRBV6-1 to TRBJ1-2; no clear D. The germline CDR1 and CDR2 sequences are MNHNS and SASEGT. V shed 6 bases and J shed 2 bases, with 19 bases lying between them. CDR3 length equals 16 residues. The CDR3 here is CASSSYPRLGNYGYTF. Here the CDR3 DNA reads TGTGCCAGCAGCTCATACCCCCGCTTGGGGAACTATGGCTACACCTTC.

Judged by abundance, this clonotype is large (0.1 to 1%). This chain uses TRBV15 with TRBJ1-3; TRBD1 aligns across 8 bases. Trimming removed 8 bases from V and 0 bases from J; junction bases left unmatched: 0. The CDR3 has 13 residues. Germline V gene sequence: CDR1 LNHNV, CDR2 YYDKDF (reference sequence). The CDR3 bases are TGTGCCACCGGACAGGGCTCTGGAAACACCATATATTTT. Its translation is CATGQGSGNTIYF.

This clonotype ranks as medium-sized. V is TRBV20-1 and J is TRBJ1-5; weak D call: TRBD1 (5 bases). Germline V gene lookup returns CDR1 DFQATT and CDR2 SNEGSKA (reference sequence). This CDR3 is 14 amino acids long. Trimming shortened V by 7 bases and J by 2 bases, and 15 bases separated the two germline ends. CDR3 coding DNA: TGCAGTGGAGTACAGGCCCCCGGCAATCAGCCCCAGCATTTT. It codes for CSGVQAPGNQPQHF.

In this sample, this clonotype turned up a few times. The chain uses TRBV12-3 or TRBV12-4 and TRBJ1-1; a possible D gene is TRBD1 (5 bases). The V and J ends lost 5 bases and 9 bases respectively, with 10 bases between them. CDR3 length: 11 residues. CDR3 bases: TGTGCCAGCAGTCCCGGGACTAAAGCTTTCTTT. Translation gives CASSPGTKAFF.

In its sample, this clonotype was seen a few times. The chain combines TRBV7-9 with TRBJ2-3; 7 nucleotides line up with TRBD1. This CDR3 spans 16 amino acids. V trimming: 5 bases; J trimming: 0 bases; junction bases outside the gene matches: 8. Per germline, CDR1 SEHNR and CDR2 FQNEAQ (reference sequence). CDR3 nucleotides: TGTGCCAGCAGCGCGACCTGGACAGGCAGCACAGATACGCAGTATTTT. Translating it yields CASSATWTGSTDTQYF. The variable domain in full, with the rest retrieved from reference TRBV7-9 and TRBJ2-3, is DTGVSQNPRHKITKRGQNVTFRCDPISEHNRLYWYRQTLGQGPEFLTYFQNEAQLEKSRLLSDRFSAERPKGSFSTLEIQRTEQGDSAMYLCASSATWTGSTDTQYFGPGTRLTVL.

The chain recombines TRBV30 with TRBJ2-1, with D maybe TRBD1 (6 bases). V dropped 2 bases and J dropped 8 bases, with 13 bases sitting between them. Per germline, CDR1 GTSNPN and CDR2 SVGIG (reference sequence). The CDR3 extends over 13 amino acids. The CDR3 DNA reads as TGTGCCTGGAGTTATCCAGGGGCCGATGAGCAGTTCTTC. Its translation: CAWSYPGADEQFF.

The J gene is TRBJ2-7, the V gene TRBV28; TRBD2 matches at 9 bases. Germline V gives CDR1 MDHEN, CDR2 SYDVKM. The CDR3 extends over 14 amino acids. The junction had 7 bases not matched to a gene; V was cut back by 6 bases and J by 4 bases. The chain's CDR3 is CASRVSGGLYEQYF. Written as DNA, the CDR3 is TGTGCCAGCAGGGTAAGCGGGGGGCTTTACGAGCAGTACTTC.

This clonotype occurred a few times. The chain joins TRBV10-3 to TRBJ1-2; a weak D match, TRBD1 (6 bases). This CDR3 contains 14 residues. The germline V and J ends were trimmed by 6 bases and 8 bases, with 19 bases remaining between them. Per germline, CDR1 ENHRY and CDR2 SYGVKD. DNA of the CDR3: TGTGCCATCAGACTTGATTTCAGGGGTGGAGGCTACACCTTC. Translation gives CAIRLDFRGGGYTF.

The table lists this clonotype with a few counts. The gene calls are TRBV20-1 and TRBJ1-1; D is undetermined. The V end lost 3 bases, the J end lost 3 bases, and 5 bases lay between the germline ends. CDR3 size: 11 residues. Germline CDR1 is DFQATT and CDR2 is SNEGSKA (reference sequence). For the CDR3, the DNA is TGCAGTGCTAGTTCCTACACTGAAGCTTTCTTT. Its translation is CSASSYTEAFF.